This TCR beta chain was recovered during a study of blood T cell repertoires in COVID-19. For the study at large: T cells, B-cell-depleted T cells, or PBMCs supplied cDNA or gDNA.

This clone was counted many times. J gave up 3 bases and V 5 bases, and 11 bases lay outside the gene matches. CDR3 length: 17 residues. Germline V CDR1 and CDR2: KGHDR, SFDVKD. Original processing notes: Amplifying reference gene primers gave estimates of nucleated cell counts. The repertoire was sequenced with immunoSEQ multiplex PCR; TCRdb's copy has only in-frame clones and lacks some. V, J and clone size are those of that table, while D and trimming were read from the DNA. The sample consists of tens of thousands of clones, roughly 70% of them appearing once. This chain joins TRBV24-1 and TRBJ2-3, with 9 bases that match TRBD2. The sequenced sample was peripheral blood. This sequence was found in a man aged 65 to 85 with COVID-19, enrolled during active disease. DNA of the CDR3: TGTGCCACCAGTGCTCTTAGCGGGAGAGGGAGTACAGATACGCAGTATTTT. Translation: CATSALSGRGSTDTQYF.